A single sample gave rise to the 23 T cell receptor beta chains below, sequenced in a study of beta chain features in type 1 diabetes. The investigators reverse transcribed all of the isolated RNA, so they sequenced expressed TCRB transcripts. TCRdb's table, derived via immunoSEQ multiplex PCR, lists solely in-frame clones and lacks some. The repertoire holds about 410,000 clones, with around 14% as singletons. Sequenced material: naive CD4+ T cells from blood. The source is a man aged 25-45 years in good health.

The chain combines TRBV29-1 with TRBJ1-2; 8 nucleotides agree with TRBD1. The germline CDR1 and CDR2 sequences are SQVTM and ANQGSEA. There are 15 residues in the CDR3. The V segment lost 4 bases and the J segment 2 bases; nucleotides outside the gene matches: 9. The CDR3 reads CSVVGLGQVNYGYTF. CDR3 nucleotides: TGCAGCGTTGTTGGCTTGGGACAGGTGAACTATGGCTACACCTTC.

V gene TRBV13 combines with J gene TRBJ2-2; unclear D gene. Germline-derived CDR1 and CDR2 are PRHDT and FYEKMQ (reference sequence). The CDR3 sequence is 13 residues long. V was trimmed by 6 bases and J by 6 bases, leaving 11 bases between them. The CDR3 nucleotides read TGTGCCAGCAGATTGGCCTTATCCGGGGAGCTGTTTTTT. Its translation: CASRLALSGELFF.

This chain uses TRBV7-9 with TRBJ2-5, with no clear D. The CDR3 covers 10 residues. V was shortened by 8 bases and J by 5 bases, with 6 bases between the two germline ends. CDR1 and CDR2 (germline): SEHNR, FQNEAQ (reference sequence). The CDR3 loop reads CASERETQYF. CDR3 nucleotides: TGTGCCAGCGAACGGGAGACCCAGTACTTC.

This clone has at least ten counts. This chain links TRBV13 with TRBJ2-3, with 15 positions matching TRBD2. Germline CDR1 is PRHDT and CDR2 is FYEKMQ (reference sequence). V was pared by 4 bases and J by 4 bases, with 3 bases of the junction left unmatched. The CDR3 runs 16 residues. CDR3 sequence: CASSWTSGGAADTQYF. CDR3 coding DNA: TGTGCCAGCAGCTGGACTAGCGGGGGGGCCGCAGATACGCAGTATTTT.

CDR3 nucleotides: TGTGCCACCAGCAGAGATTCTTGGGGAAGTCTTAACTATGGCTACACCTTC. It is translated as CATSRDSWGSLNYGYTF. This rearrangement joins TRBV15 to TRBJ1-2; no clear D gene. The CDR3 covers 17 residues. Trimming pared 0 bases from V and 1 base from J, leaving 15 bases between. Germline V gene lookup returns CDR1 LNHNV and CDR2 YYDKDF (reference sequence).

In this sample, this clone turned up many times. The CDR3 protein is CSVDPRTGELFF. In nucleotides, the CDR3 is TGCAGCGTGGACCCCAGGACCGGGGAGCTGTTTTTT. The chain has TRBV29-1 and TRBJ2-2; the D is unclear. The germline V gene encodes CDR1 SQVTM and CDR2 ANQGSEA. This CDR3 spans 12 amino acids. V lost 6 bases and J lost 5, with 10 bases in between.

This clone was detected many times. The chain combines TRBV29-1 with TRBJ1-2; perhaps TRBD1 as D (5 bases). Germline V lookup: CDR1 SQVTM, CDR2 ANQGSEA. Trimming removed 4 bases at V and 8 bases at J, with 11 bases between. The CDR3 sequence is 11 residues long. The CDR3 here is CSVVTWGGYTF. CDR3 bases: TGCAGCGTTGTCACATGGGGCGGCTACACCTTC.

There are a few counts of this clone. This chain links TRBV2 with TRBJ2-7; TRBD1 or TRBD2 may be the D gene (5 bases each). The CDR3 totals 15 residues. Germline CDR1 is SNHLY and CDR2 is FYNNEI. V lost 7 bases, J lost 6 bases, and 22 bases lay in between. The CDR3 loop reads CASTRDDKVPSEQYF. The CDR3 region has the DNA TGTGCCAGCACCCGGGACGACAAAGTACCTTCCGAGCAGTACTTC.

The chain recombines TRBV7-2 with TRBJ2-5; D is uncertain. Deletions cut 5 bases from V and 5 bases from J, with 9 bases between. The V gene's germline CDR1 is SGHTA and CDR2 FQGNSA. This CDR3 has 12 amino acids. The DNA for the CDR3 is TGTGCCAGCAGCCCCCCCACGGAGACCCAGTACTTC. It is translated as CASSPPTETQYF. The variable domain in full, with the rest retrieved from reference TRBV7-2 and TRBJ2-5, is GAGVSQSPSNKVTEKGKDVELRCDPISGHTALYWYRQSLGQGLEFLIYFQGNSAPDKSGLPSDRFSAERTGGSVSTLTIQRTQQEDSAVYLCASSPPTETQYFGPGTRLLVL.

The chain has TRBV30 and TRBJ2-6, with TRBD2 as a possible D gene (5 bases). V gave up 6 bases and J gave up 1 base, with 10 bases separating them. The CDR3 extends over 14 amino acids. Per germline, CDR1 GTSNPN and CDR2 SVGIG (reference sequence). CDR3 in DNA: TGTGCCTGTTATCGGAGGTCTGGGGCCAACGTCCTGACTTTC. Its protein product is CACYRRSGANVLTF.

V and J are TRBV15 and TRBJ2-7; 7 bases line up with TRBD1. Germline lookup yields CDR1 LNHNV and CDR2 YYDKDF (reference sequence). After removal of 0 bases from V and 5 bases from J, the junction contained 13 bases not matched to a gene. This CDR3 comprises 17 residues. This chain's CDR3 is CATSRERGTVLVHEQYF. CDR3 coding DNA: TGTGCCACCAGCAGAGAAAGGGGGACAGTTCTTGTCCACGAGCAGTACTTC.

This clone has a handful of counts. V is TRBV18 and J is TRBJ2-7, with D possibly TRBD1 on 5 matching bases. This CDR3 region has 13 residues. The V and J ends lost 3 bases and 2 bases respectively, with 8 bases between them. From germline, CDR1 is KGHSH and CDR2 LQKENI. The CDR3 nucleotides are TGTGCCAGCTCACCGGACATGGCCTACGAGCAGTACGTC. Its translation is CASSPDMAYEQYV.

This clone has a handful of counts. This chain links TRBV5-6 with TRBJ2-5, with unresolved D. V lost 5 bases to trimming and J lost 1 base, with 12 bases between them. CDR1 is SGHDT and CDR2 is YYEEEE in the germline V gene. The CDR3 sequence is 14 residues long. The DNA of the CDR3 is TGTGCCAGCAGTATCCTGTCGGGCCAAGAGACCCAGTACTTC. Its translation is CASSILSGQETQYF.

CDR3 nucleotides: TGCGCCAGCAGCTTTCCGGGCCGACAAGAGACCCAGTACTTC. Its translation is CASSFPGRQETQYF. This chain links TRBV5-1 with TRBJ2-5; D ambiguous. Germline values: CDR1 SGHRS, CDR2 YFSETQ. V lost 2 bases and J lost 2, with 10 bases in between. CDR3 length: 14 residues. Supplemented by reference TRBV5-1 and TRBJ2-5, the full variable domain reads KAGVTQTPRYLIKTRGQQVTLSCSPISGHRSVSWYQQTPGQGLQFLFEYFSETQRNKGNFPGRFSGRQFSNSRSEMNVSTLELGDSALYLCASSFPGRQETQYFGPGTRLLVL.

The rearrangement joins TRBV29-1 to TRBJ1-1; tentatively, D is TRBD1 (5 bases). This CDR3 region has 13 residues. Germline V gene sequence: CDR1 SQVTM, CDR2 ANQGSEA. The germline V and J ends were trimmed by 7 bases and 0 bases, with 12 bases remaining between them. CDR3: CSGLKGVNTEAFF. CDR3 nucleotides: TGCAGCGGTTTGAAAGGGGTGAACACTGAAGCTTTCTTT.

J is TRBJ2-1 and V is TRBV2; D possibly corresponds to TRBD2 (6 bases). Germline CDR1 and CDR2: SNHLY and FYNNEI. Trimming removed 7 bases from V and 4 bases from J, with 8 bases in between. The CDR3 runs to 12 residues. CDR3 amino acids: CASNSGYNEQFF. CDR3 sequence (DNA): TGTGCCAGCAATAGCGGATACAATGAGCAGTTCTTC.

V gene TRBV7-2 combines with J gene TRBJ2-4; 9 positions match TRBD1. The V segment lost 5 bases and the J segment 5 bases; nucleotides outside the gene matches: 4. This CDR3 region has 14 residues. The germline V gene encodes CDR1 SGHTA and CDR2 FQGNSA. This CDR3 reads CASSPRTGENIQYF. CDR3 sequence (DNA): TGTGCCAGCAGCCCTAGGACAGGGGAAAACATTCAGTACTTC.

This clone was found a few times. In DNA form, the CDR3 reads TGTGCCTGGAATCCTATGGGAGGAAACACCATATATTTT. Its translation: CAWNPMGGNTIYF. The chain combines TRBV30 with TRBJ1-3, with D hard to call. Between the trimmed V and J ends, which lost 4 bases and 4 bases, there was a span of 11 bases. The length of the CDR3 is 13 residues. The germline V gene encodes CDR1 GTSNPN and CDR2 SVGIG (reference sequence).

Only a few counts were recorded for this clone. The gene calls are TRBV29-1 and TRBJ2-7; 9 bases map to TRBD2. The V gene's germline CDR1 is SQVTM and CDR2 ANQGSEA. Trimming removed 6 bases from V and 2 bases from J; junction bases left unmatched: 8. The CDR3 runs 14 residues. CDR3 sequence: CSVVTTSGTYEQYV. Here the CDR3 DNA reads TGCAGCGTGGTCACGACTAGCGGTACCTACGAGCAGTACGTC.

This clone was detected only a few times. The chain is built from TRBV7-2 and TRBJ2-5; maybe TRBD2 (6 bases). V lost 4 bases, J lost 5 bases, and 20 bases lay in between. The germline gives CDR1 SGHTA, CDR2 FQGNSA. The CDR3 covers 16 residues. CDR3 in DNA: TGTGCCAGCAGCTACACCCCGGGAGTCCGTCGGGAGACCCAGTACTTC. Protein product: CASSYTPGVRRETQYF. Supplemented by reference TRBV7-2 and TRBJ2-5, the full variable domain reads GAGVSQSPSNKVTEKGKDVELRCDPISGHTALYWYRQSLGQGLEFLIYFQGNSAPDKSGLPSDRFSAERTGGSVSTLTIQRTQQEDSAVYLCASSYTPGVRRETQYFGPGTRLLVL.

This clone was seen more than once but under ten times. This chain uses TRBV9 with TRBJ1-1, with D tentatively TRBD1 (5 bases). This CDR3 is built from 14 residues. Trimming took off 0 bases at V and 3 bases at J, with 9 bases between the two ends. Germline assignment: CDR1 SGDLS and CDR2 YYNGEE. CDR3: CASSVVGVDTEAFF. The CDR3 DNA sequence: TGTGCCAGCAGCGTAGTAGGGGTGGACACTGAAGCTTTCTTT.

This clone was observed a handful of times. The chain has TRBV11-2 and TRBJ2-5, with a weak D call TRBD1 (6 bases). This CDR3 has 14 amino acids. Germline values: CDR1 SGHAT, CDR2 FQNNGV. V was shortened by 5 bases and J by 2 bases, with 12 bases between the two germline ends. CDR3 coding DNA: TGTGCCAGCAGCCTGTGGGACAAACAAGAGACCCAGTACTTC. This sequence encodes CASSLWDKQETQYF.

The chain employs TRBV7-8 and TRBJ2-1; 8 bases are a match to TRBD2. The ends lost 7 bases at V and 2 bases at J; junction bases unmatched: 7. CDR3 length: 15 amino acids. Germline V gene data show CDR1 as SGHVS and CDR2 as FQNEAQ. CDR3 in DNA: TGTGCCAGCAAACTAAGCGGGAGTACCTACAATGAGCAGTTCTTC. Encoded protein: CASKLSGSTYNEQFF.